This record looks at one TCR beta chain sequence and its context. This sample was taken from a study of identical twins. The germline CDR1 and CDR2 sequences are LNHDA and SQIVND (reference sequence). The CDR3 is 13 residues long. The V end was cut by 6 bases, the J end by 5 bases, with 13 bases between. A single record per CDR3 protein comes from TCRdb applying MiXCR to the 5' RACE reads. This table has hundreds of thousands of distinct CDR3 sequences, around 20% appearing once. This sample also appeared in a second study, on T cells expressing NK-cell markers.

Sequenced material: PBMCs. J is TRBJ2-5 and V is TRBV19; TRBD1 might be the D (5 bases). The receptor was derived from a woman under 30 in good health. The CDR3, as DNA: TGTGCCAGTAGCGGACATTCCGGGGAGACCCAGTACTTC. This codes for CASSGHSGETQYF.